Sequencing of this T cell receptor beta chain was carried out in a study of CD8+ T cells in alopecia areata. The CDR3 sequence is 14 residues long. Germline loops: CDR1 SGHDN, CDR2 FVKESK. Trimming took off 4 bases at V and 9 bases at J, with 16 bases between the two ends. Investigators isolated RNA and reverse transcribed it into cDNA to act as the sequencing template. Assay used: immunoSEQ multiplex PCR; TCRdb lists only in-frame clones, some missing. Among about 82,000 clones listed, roughly 51% were seen once. Material: NKG2D-high CD8+ T cells sorted from blood. The chain is built from TRBV14 and TRBJ2-1, with D perhaps matching TRBD2 (6 bases). This TCR came from a human donor with alopecia areata. CDR3 region: CASSPRDSGREQFF. The CDR3 DNA is TGTGCCAGCAGCCCACGGGACTCAGGGCGTGAGCAGTTCTTC.